This note documents a single TCR beta chain sequence. Its specificity is unknown. This specimen belongs to a study of beta chain features in type 1 diabetes. Whole-study findings and limits: A moderate, significant TCRB CDR3 shortening appeared in type 1 diabetes across four CD4+ subsets. Naive, central memory and Treg TCRB repertoires appeared more alike in patients than in healthy donors.

Populations isolated by sorting all had purity greater than 95%. V was shortened by 0 bases and J by 7 bases, with 10 bases between the two germline ends. The germline V gene has CDR1 GTSNPN and CDR2 SVGIG (reference sequence). This CDR3 spans 12 amino acids. Sequenced material consisted of expressed TCRB transcripts (all of the isolated RNA was reverse transcribed). Using immunoSEQ multiplex PCR, the repertoire was profiled, and TCRdb retains in-frame clones only, with some absent. The top ten hold around 0.12% of the sample, which has about 650,000 clones, under 15% seen once. Sequenced sample: naive CD4+ T cells from blood. The chain links TRBV30 to TRBJ2-7, with a weak D call TRBD2 (5 bases). This receptor was taken from a man aged 30 to 39 with type 1 diabetes. The CDR3 DNA sequence: TGTGCCTGGAGTGTACGAGGGTGGGAGCAGTACTTC. The encoded protein is CAWSVRGWEQYF.